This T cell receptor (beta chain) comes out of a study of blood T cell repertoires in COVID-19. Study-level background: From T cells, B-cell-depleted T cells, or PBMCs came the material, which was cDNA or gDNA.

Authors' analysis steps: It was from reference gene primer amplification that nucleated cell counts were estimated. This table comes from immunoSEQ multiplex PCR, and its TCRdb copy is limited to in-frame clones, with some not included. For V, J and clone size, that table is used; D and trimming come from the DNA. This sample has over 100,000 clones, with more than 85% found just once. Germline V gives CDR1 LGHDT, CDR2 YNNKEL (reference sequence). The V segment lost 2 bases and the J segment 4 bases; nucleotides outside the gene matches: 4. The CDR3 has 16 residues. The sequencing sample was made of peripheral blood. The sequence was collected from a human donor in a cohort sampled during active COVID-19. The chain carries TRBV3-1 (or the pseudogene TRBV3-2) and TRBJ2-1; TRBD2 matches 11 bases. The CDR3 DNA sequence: TGTGCCAGCAGCCAAACTAGCGGGGGTACGTACAATGAGCAGTTCTTC. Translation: CASSQTSGGTYNEQFF.